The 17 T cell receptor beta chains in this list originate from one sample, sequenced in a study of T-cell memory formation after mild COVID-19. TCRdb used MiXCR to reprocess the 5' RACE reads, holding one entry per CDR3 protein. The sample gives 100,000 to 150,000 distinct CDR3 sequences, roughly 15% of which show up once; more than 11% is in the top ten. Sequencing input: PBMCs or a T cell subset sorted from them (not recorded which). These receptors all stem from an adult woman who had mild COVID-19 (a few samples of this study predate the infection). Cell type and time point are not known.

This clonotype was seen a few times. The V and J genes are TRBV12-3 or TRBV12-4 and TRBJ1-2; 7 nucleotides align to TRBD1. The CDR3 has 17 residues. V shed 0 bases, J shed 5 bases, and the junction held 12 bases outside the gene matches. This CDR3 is CASSLAQSTGFRYGYTF. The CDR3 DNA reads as TGTGCCAGCAGTTTAGCGCAATCGACAGGGTTTCGGTATGGCTACACCTTC.

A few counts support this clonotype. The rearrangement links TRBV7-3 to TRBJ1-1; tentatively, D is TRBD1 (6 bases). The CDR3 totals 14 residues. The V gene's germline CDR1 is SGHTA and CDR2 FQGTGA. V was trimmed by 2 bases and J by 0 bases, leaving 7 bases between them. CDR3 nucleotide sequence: TGTGCCAGCAGCTTACAGGGGATGAACACTGAAGCTTTCTTT. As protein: CASSLQGMNTEAFF.

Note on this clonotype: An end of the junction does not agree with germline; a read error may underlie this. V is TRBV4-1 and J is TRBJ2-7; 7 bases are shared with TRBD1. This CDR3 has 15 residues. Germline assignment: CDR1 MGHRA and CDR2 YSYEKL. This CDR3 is CASSNERGQITYITF. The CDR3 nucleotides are TGCGCCAGCAGCAACGAACGGGGACAGATAACCTATATTACCTTC.

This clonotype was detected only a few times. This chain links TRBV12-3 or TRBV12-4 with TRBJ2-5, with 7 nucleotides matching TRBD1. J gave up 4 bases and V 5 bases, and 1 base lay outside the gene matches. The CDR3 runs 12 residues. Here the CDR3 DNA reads TGTGCCAGCAGTACAGGGGTAGAGACCCAGTACTTC. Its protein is CASSTGVETQYF.

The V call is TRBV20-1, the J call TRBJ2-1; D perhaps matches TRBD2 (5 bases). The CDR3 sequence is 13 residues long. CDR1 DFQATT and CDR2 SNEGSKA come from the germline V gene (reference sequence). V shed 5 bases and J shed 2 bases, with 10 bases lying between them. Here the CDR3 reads CSARAGPYNEQFF. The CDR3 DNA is TGCAGTGCTCGGGCGGGTCCCTACAATGAGCAGTTCTTC.

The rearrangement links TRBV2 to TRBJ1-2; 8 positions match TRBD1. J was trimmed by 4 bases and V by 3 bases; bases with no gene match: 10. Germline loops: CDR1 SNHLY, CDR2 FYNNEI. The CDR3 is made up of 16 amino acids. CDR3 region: CASSEWTGRYPYGYTF. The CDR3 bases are TGTGCCAGCAGTGAGTGGACAGGGCGATATCCCTATGGCTACACCTTC.

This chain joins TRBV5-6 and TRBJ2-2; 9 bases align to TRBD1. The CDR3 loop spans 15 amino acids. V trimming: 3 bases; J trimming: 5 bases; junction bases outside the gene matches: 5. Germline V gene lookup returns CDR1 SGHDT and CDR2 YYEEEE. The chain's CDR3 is CASSWTGVETGELFF. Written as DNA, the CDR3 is TGTGCCAGCAGCTGGACAGGGGTAGAGACCGGGGAGCTGTTTTTT.

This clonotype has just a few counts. The CDR3, as DNA: TGTGCCAGCAGCGTAGGCAGCACAGATACGCAGTATTTT. This sequence encodes CASSVGSTDTQYF. This chain connects TRBV9 to TRBJ2-3; no firm D call. CDR3 length: 13 amino acids. V was pared by 0 bases and J by 0 bases, with 2 bases between. CDR1 is SGDLS and CDR2 is YYNGEE in the germline V gene.

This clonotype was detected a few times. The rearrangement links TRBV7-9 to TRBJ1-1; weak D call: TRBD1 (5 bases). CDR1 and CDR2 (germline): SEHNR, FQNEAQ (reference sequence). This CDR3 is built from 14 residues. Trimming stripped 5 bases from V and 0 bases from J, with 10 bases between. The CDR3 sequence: CASSPGTLNTEAFF. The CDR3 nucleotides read TGTGCCAGCAGCCCGGGGACGTTGAACACTGAAGCTTTCTTT.

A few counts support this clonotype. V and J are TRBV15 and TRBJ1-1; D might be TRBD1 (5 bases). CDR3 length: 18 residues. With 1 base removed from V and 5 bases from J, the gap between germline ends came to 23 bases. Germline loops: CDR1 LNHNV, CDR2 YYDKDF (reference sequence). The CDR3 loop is CATSRGVDKKRVGTEAFF. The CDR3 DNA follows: TGTGCCACCAGCAGAGGAGTGGACAAGAAAAGGGTTGGGACTGAAGCTTTCTTT.

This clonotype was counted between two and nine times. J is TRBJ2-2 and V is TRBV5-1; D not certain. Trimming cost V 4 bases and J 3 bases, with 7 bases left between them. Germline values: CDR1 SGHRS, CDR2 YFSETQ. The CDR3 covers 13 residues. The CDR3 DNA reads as TGCGCCAGCAGCGTAGGAGACACCGGGGAGCTGTTTTTT. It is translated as CASSVGDTGELFF.

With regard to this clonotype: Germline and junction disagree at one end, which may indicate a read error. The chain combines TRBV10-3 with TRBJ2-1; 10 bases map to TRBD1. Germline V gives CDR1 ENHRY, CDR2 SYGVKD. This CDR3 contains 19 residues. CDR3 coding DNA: TGTGCCCTCTCAAGTCCCGGGACAGGGGACCCCTTCAAGGACAATGAGCAGTTATTC. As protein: CALSSPGTGDPFKDNEQLF.

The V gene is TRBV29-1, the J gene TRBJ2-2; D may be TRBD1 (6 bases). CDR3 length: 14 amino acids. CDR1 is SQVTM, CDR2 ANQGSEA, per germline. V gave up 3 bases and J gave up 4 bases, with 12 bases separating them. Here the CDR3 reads CSVDHRAGTGELFF. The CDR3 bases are TGCAGCGTTGACCACAGGGCGGGCACCGGGGAGCTGTTTTTT.

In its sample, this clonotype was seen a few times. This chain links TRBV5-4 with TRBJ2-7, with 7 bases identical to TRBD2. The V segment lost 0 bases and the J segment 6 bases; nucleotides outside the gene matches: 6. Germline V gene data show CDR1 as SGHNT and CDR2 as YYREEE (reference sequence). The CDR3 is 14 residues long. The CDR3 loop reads CASSLGGGRTEQYF. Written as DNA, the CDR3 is TGTGCCAGCAGCTTGGGGGGCGGGAGAACCGAGCAGTACTTC. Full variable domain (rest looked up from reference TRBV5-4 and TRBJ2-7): ETGVTQSPTHLIKTRGQQVTLRCSSQSGHNTVSWYQQALGQGPQFIFQYYREEENGRGNFPPRFSGLQFPNYSSELNVNALELDDSALYLCASSLGGGRTEQYFGPGTRLTVT.

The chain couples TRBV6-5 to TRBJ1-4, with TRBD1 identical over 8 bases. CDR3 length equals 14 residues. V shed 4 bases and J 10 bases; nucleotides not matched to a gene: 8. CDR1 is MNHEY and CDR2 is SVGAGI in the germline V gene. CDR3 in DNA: TGTGCCAGCAGTTTCGGACAGGGCAGGGGAAAACTGTTTTTT. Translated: CASSFGQGRGKLFF.

This CDR3 reads CASSLDGANVLTF. CDR3 DNA: TGTGCCAGCAGTTTAGACGGGGCCAACGTCCTGACTTTC. The chain has TRBV12-3 or TRBV12-4 and TRBJ2-6; D is uncertain. V was trimmed by 1 base and J by 4 bases, leaving 2 bases between them. The CDR3 is 13 residues long.

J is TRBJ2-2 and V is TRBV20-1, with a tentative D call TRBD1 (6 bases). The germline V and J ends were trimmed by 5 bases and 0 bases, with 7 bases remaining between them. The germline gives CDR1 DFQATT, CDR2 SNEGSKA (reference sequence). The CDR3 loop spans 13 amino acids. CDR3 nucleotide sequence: TGCAGTGCTGGACAGTCGAACACCGGGGAGCTGTTTTTT. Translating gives CSAGQSNTGELFF.